Sequencing of this T cell receptor beta chain was carried out in a study of cytomegalovirus exposure and HLA in healthy donors. Regarding the study as a whole: What was likely a sequencing artifact was a cluster of highly shared sequence variants.

Concerning this clone: Its antigen is still unknown.

A multiplex PCR was run with 60 Vbeta primers and 13 Jbeta primers. The table came from immunoSEQ multiplex PCR; TCRdb's copy has only in-frame clones and leaves some out. This sample has roughly 150,000 clones, with around 75% found just once. Sequencing was done on a sample of PBMCs. The TCR sequence derives from a man aged 18 to 29 in good health and CMV-seropositive.

The CDR3 region is CASKVGQDKGYGYTF. Here the CDR3 DNA reads TGTGCCAGCAAAGTAGGACAGGATAAAGGCTATGGCTACACCTTC. The chain employs TRBV2 and TRBJ1-2; 7 bases line up with TRBD1. From germline, CDR1 is SNHLY and CDR2 FYNNEI. This CDR3 has 15 residues. The V segment lost 7 bases and the J segment 4 bases; nucleotides outside the gene matches: 12.